A single sample is the source of the 7 T cell receptor beta chains below, sequenced in a study of identical twins. One entry per CDR3 protein results from TCRdb running MiXCR on the 5' RACE reads. This sample has some 790,000 distinct CDR3 sequences, with around a sixth found just once. These data were also filed under a second study, of T cells expressing NK-cell markers.

Sample: PBMCs. The source of these receptors is a woman aged 18-29 years in good health.

This clonotype has only a few counts. The chain recombines TRBV28 with TRBJ2-3; D gene ambiguous. This CDR3 contains 9 residues. Trimming took off 11 bases at V and 2 bases at J, with 2 bases between the two ends. Germline V CDR1 and CDR2: MDHEN, SYDVKM. CDR3 in DNA: TGTGCCGACACAGATACGCAGTATTTT. It is translated as CADTDTQYF.

V gene TRBV29-1 combines with J gene TRBJ2-7; TRBD2 might be the D (5 bases). This CDR3 has 14 amino acids. Germline CDR1 and CDR2: SQVTM and ANQGSEA. Trimming took off 3 bases at V and 3 bases at J, with 15 bases between the two ends. DNA of the CDR3: TGCAGCGTTGAGAAGCGTGAGAGGGTCTACGAGCAGTACTTC. This translates into CSVEKRERVYEQYF.

In this sample, this clonotype turned up a few times. The CDR3: CASSSGLGAYEQYF. CDR3 sequence (DNA): TGTGCCAGCAGCTCAGGGTTAGGGGCCTACGAGCAGTACTTC. V and J are TRBV7-8 and TRBJ2-7; possibly TRBD1 for D (5 bases). The CDR3 length is 14 residues. Trimming cost V 4 bases and J 2 bases, with 12 bases left between them. Germline V lookup: CDR1 SGHVS, CDR2 FQNEAQ.

This rearrangement joins TRBV10-3 to TRBJ2-7; D gene unclear. The CDR3 extends over 14 amino acids. Germline V gene data show CDR1 as ENHRY and CDR2 as SYGVKD. V lost 6 bases to trimming and J lost 6 bases, with 18 bases between them. The CDR3 DNA is TGTGCCATCAGGATGCAAATGCAGTTGAGCGAGCAGTACTTC. This sequence encodes CAIRMQMQLSEQYF.

CDR3 DNA: TGTGCCAGCAGCCCCACGGTGGGCCGTCAGCCCCAGCATTTT. As protein: CASSPTVGRQPQHF. This chain joins TRBV12-3 or TRBV12-4 and TRBJ1-5; no firm D call. CDR3 length: 14 residues. The V and J ends lost 6 bases and 6 bases respectively, with 15 bases between them.

This clonotype was observed a handful of times. The rearrangement links TRBV21-1 to TRBJ2-7; the D call in the table, TRBD2, was not verified against the DNA. TRBV21-1 counts as a pseudogene. The length of the CDR3 is 17 residues. This CDR3 is CASSKRIAGGVSYEQYF. The CDR3 nucleotides are TGTGCCAGCAGCAAAAGGATAGCGGGAGGGGTTTCCTACGAGCAGTACTTC.

This chain joins TRBV12-3 or TRBV12-4 and TRBJ1-3; tentatively, D is TRBD1 (5 bases). This CDR3 contains 15 residues. Trimming removed 6 bases from V and 0 bases from J, with 12 bases in between. The CDR3 reads CASSGGWGSGNTIYF. The CDR3 nucleotides read TGTGCCAGCAGCGGGGGGTGGGGCTCTGGAAACACCATATATTTT.